The 8 T cell receptor beta chains given below trace back to one sample, sequenced in a study of blood T cell repertoires in COVID-19. Assay used: immunoSEQ multiplex PCR; TCRdb lists only in-frame clones, some missing. The sample records 250,000 to 300,000 clones, over 75% being singletons. Sample: PBMCs or T cells enriched from blood (not recorded which). The origin of the receptors is a man younger than 30 who had recovered from COVID-19.

This chain connects TRBV6-5 to TRBJ1-5, with D perhaps TRBD1 (5 bases). V was pared by 9 bases and J by 7 bases, with 13 bases between. The length of the CDR3 is 12 residues. Germline V lookup: CDR1 MNHEY, CDR2 SVGAGI. The CDR3 sequence is CASGPGGQPQHF. In nucleotides, the CDR3 is TGTGCCAGTGGCCCTGGGGGGCAGCCCCAGCATTTT.

The chain uses TRBV10-1 and TRBJ2-5; no clear D gene. Germline V gene lookup returns CDR1 WNHNN and CDR2 SYGVQD (reference sequence). V lost 9 bases and J lost 2, with 4 bases in between. The CDR3 covers 10 residues. CDR3 loop: CARTQETQYF. In DNA form, the CDR3 reads TGCGCCAGGACACAAGAGACCCAGTACTTC.

The chain combines TRBV11-2 with TRBJ2-3, with D unclear. Germline V gene data show CDR1 as SGHAT and CDR2 as FQNNGV. CDR3 size: 14 residues. The V end lost 2 bases, the J end lost 2 bases, and 8 bases lay between the germline ends. The DNA of the CDR3 is TGTGCCAGCAGCTTATCACTGTCCACAGATACGCAGTATTTT. Its protein product is CASSLSLSTDTQYF.

The V gene is TRBV7-2, the J gene TRBJ2-3, with TRBD2 identical over 11 bases. V was clipped by 5 bases and J by 7 bases; unmatched bases: 5. The CDR3 is made up of 14 amino acids. Per germline, CDR1 SGHTA and CDR2 FQGNSA. The DNA of the CDR3 is TGTGCCAGCAGCCCGACTAGCGGGATGAATACGCAGTATTTT. It specifies CASSPTSGMNTQYF.

This clone was picked up one time. The chain uses TRBV15 and TRBJ1-5; the D is unclear. The length of the CDR3 is 13 residues. Germline V CDR1 and CDR2: LNHNV, YYDKDF (reference sequence). The ends were cut back, 11 bases at V and 2 bases at J, with 13 bases in the middle. CDR3 residues: CALSRKGNQPQHF. CDR3 bases: TGTGCCCTCTCGCGGAAAGGCAATCAGCCCCAGCATTTT.

This chain uses TRBV5-1 with TRBJ1-4, with TRBD1 identical over 10 bases. With 4 bases clipped from V and 8 bases from J, the junction kept 5 bases outside the gene matches. Germline V gives CDR1 SGHRS, CDR2 YFSETQ. The CDR3 is 14 residues long. DNA for the CDR3: TGCGCCAGCAGCCAGGGGACAGGGGAAGAAAAACTGTTTTTT. It yields the protein CASSQGTGEEKLFF.

This sequence joins TRBV27 and TRBJ1-5; 9 bases map to TRBD1. Trimming at V came to 6 bases and at J to 7 bases, leaving 4 bases not matched to a gene. Per the germline V gene, CDR1 is MNHEY and CDR2 is SMNVEV (reference sequence). The length of the CDR3 is 13 residues. CDR3 loop: CASRGTGWQPQHF. The CDR3 DNA is TGTGCCAGCAGGGGGACAGGGTGGCAGCCCCAGCATTTT.

The chain employs TRBV19 and TRBJ1-5; 9 bases are a match to TRBD1. The CDR3 totals 17 residues. The germline V gene has CDR1 LNHDA and CDR2 SQIVND (reference sequence). V lost 5 bases and J lost 0; bases outside the gene matches: 8. The CDR3 loop reads CASSRGTGLFSNQPQHF. DNA of the CDR3: TGTGCCAGTAGTCGGGGGACAGGGCTATTTAGCAATCAGCCCCAGCATTTT.